Shown below are 17 T cell receptor beta chains from a single sample sequenced in a study of T cells after yellow fever vaccination. Via MiXCR, TCRdb re-called the 5' RACE reads, giving one row per CDR3 protein. The data show about 340,000 distinct CDR3 sequences, with 3.5% to 4.5% seen just once and less than 25% held by the top ten. The sequenced sample was PBMCs, obtained 5 days after the yellow fever booster vaccination. The receptors here all came from a man between 18 and 35 years old who received the YFV17D yellow fever vaccine.

The chain employs TRBV12-3 or TRBV12-4 and TRBJ2-7, with 7 bases matching TRBD1. The CDR3 length is 15 residues. V lost 6 bases, J lost 1 base, and 9 bases stayed unmatched. This CDR3 is CASRYGTEASYEQYF. Here the CDR3 DNA reads TGTGCCAGCAGATATGGGACAGAAGCTTCCTACGAGCAGTACTTC.

V and J are TRBV5-4 and TRBJ2-1, with D possibly being TRBD1 (6 bases). Germline lookup yields CDR1 SGHNT and CDR2 YYREEE (reference sequence). V was cut by 4 bases and J by 9 bases, with 11 bases left in between. The length of the CDR3 is 12 residues. The DNA of the CDR3 is TGTGCCAGCAGCCGGCAGGGGACTGAGCAGTTCTTC. As protein: CASSRQGTEQFF.

This clonotype was seen more than once but under ten times. The gene calls are TRBV6-5 and TRBJ1-1; 9 bases are a match to TRBD1. Per germline, CDR1 MNHEY and CDR2 SVGAGI. The CDR3 is 16 amino acids. Unmatched junction bases numbered 7, after V lost 2 bases and J lost 3 bases. CDR3 region: CASSYLPGQGDTEAFF. The CDR3, as DNA: TGTGCCAGCAGTTACCTCCCGGGACAGGGAGACACTGAAGCTTTCTTT.

This clonotype has a handful of counts. The rearrangement joins TRBV3-1 to TRBJ2-4; no clear D gene. The CDR3 contains 16 residues. Germline CDR1 LGHDT, CDR2 YNNKEL (reference sequence). V was pared by 1 base and J by 0 bases, with 10 bases between. The chain's CDR3 is CASSQGHSLAKNIQYF. CDR3 nucleotide sequence: TGTGCCAGCAGCCAAGGCCATTCTCTAGCCAAAAACATTCAGTACTTC.

The rearrangement uses TRBV9 and TRBJ1-5; TRBD1 matches at 8 bases. The CDR3 length is 15 residues. Germline assignment: CDR1 SGDLS and CDR2 YYNGEE. V lost 0 bases to trimming and J lost 5 bases; unmatched junction nucleotides: 4. In DNA, the CDR3 is TGTGCCAGCAGCGTAGGGCAGGGGGCCTATCAGCCCCAGCATTTT. Residues: CASSVGQGAYQPQHF.

There are many counts of this clonotype. The V call is TRBV30, the J call TRBJ2-3; D is perhaps TRBD1 (5 bases). CDR3 length: 15 residues. The V gene's germline CDR1 is GTSNPN and CDR2 SVGIG (reference sequence). Deletions cut 1 base from V and 0 bases from J, with 11 bases between. The CDR3 DNA is TGTGCCTGGAGTGACGGCACAGGTAGCACAGATACGCAGTATTTT. As protein: CAWSDGTGSTDTQYF. The full variable domain, completed using reference TRBV30 and TRBJ2-3, is SQTIHQWPATLVQPVGSPLSLECTVEGTSNPNLYWYRQAAGRGLQLLFYSVGIGQISSEVPQNLSASRPQDRQFILSSKKLLLSDSGFYLCAWSDGTGSTDTQYFGPGTRLTVL.

This clonotype has just a few counts. V is TRBV7-9 and J is TRBJ1-6; no clear D. CDR3 length equals 13 residues. The V and J ends lost 4 bases and 11 bases respectively, with 12 bases between them. The germline V gene encodes CDR1 SEHNR and CDR2 FQNEAQ (reference sequence). Written as DNA, the CDR3 is TGTGCCAGCAGCTCCGCTCGGGCAGCACCCCTCCACTTT. It encodes CASSSARAAPLHF.

The sample holds a few counts of this clonotype. The V call is TRBV28, the J call TRBJ1-3; the D is unclear. The length of the CDR3 is 14 residues. V lost 5 bases and J 0 bases, leaving 8 bases between the germline ends. Germline CDR1 MDHEN, CDR2 SYDVKM. CDR3 coding DNA: TGTGCCAGCAGTGTGGACCCCTCTGGAAACACCATATATTTT. This translates into CASSVDPSGNTIYF. Complete variable domain (other parts from reference TRBV28 and TRBJ1-3): DVKVTQSSRYLVKRTGEKVFLECVQDMDHENMFWYRQDPGLGLRLIYFSYDVKMKEKGDIPEGYSVSREKKERFSLILESASTNQTSMYLCASSVDPSGNTIYFGEGSWLTVV.

This clonotype appeared many times. J is TRBJ2-5 and V is TRBV6-5, with unresolved D. Deletions cut 2 bases from V and 5 bases from J, with 12 bases between. Germline lookup yields CDR1 MNHEY and CDR2 SVGAGI. CDR3 length: 14 residues. The CDR3, as DNA: TGTGCCAGCAGTTACGACGTCCTGGCGGAGACCCAGTACTTC. Translated: CASSYDVLAETQYF.

The chain carries TRBV6-2 or TRBV6-3 and TRBJ1-5, with D possibly TRBD1 on 6 matching bases. Germline CDR1 is MNHEY and CDR2 is SVGEGT. This CDR3 is built from 15 residues. The V and J ends lost 5 bases and 2 bases respectively, with 13 bases between them. CDR3 sequence (DNA): TGTGCCAGCAGTACCCCCCGGGGGCGCAATCAGCCCCAGCATTTT. Its translation is CASSTPRGRNQPQHF.

This clonotype was counted at least ten times. The chain has TRBV12-3 or TRBV12-4 and TRBJ1-5, with D possibly matching TRBD1 (6 bases). V lost 2 bases and J 4 bases, leaving 12 bases between the germline ends. CDR3 size: 15 residues. CDR3 sequence reads: CASSLMQGLNQPQHF. CDR3 coding DNA: TGTGCCAGCAGTTTAATGCAGGGGTTAAATCAGCCCCAGCATTTT.

The chain has TRBV28 and TRBJ1-2; D unresolved. Trimming shortened V by 9 bases and J by 3 bases, and 14 bases separated the two germline ends. This CDR3 comprises 13 residues. Germline-derived CDR1 and CDR2 are MDHEN and SYDVKM. In DNA, the CDR3 is TGTGCCAGTTGGGCCGGCTCGGACTATGGCTACACCTTC. This sequence encodes CASWAGSDYGYTF.

This clonotype was picked up a small number of times. The chain links TRBV7-2 to TRBJ2-1; D may correspond to TRBD1 or TRBD2 (7 bases each). The germline V gene encodes CDR1 SGHTA and CDR2 FQGNSA. The CDR3 runs 16 residues. With 3 bases removed from V and 0 bases from J, the gap between germline ends came to 12 bases. This chain's CDR3 is CASSLQGGSSYNEQFF. The CDR3 bases are TGTGCCAGCAGCTTGCAGGGGGGGAGCTCCTACAATGAGCAGTTCTTC.

This clonotype was seen more than once but under ten times. This sequence joins TRBV9 and TRBJ2-5; D gene ambiguous. Trimming removed 0 bases at V and 3 bases at J, with 12 bases between. Germline V CDR1 and CDR2: SGDLS, YYNGEE. CDR3 length: 15 residues. The DNA of the CDR3 is TGTGCCAGCAGCGTAGGAGCCCGGGTAGAAGAGACCCAGTACTTC. The encoded protein is CASSVGARVEETQYF.

For this clonotype: This clone may be a read error of a much larger clone one base away. The chain links TRBV28 to TRBJ1-1; D ambiguous. The CDR3 has 12 amino acids. The germline gives CDR1 MDHEN, CDR2 SYDVKM. The CDR3 sequence: CATQPLNTEAYF. CDR3 nucleotide sequence: TGTGCCACCCAGCCCCTGAACACTGAAGCTTACTTT.

There are a few counts of this clonotype. The chain joins TRBV11-2 to TRBJ2-3; TRBD2 might be the D (7 bases). CDR1 is SGHAT, CDR2 FQNNGV, per germline. The CDR3 spans 16 residues. Trimming pared 1 base from V and 3 bases from J, leaving 14 bases between. The CDR3 nucleotides are TGTGCCAGCAGCTTAGGGGCGGGGGCCTGGACAGATACGCAGTATTTT. It is translated as CASSLGAGAWTDTQYF.

The chain joins TRBV15 to TRBJ1-2, with D unresolved. The CDR3 has 15 residues. Looked up from germline, CDR1 is LNHNV and CDR2 is YYDKDF (reference sequence). The germline V and J ends were trimmed by 0 bases and 5 bases, with 13 bases remaining between them. The CDR3 loop reads CATSRDVGRSYGYTF. The DNA for the CDR3 is TGTGCCACCAGCAGAGATGTCGGCAGGTCATATGGCTACACCTTC.